One and the same sample provided the 17 T cell receptor beta chains below, sequenced in a study of Graves' ophthalmopathy and Graves' hyperthyroidism. The sequenced template was RNA, covering the TCR beta CDR3 region. RT-PCR was first run with HTBI primers, then multiplex PCR in a second round. TCRdb re-called the multiplex PCR reads with MiXCR, one entry per CDR3 protein. Here the sample spans roughly 700,000 distinct CDR3 sequences, around 40% being singletons. Input material: peripheral blood. The source is an adult man with Graves' ophthalmopathy.

Turning to this clonotype: This may stem from a read error, because a much larger clone lies one nucleotide away. CDR3 sequence reads: CASNIGGESTEAFF. In DNA form, the CDR3 reads TGTGCCAGTAATATAGGGGGGGAGTCCACTGAAGCTTTCTTT. The chain combines TRBV19 with TRBJ1-1; TRBD1 is a possible D gene (6 bases). CDR1 and CDR2 from the germline V gene are LNHDA and SQIVND (reference sequence). CDR3 length: 14 residues.

This clonotype came up a few times. The chain links TRBV7-2 to TRBJ2-3, with D maybe TRBD1 (5 bases). Germline V CDR1 and CDR2: SGHTA, FQGNSA. V lost 7 bases and J lost 4, with 15 bases in between. CDR3 length: 14 amino acids. The CDR3 loop reads CASTLSGLSDTQYF. The CDR3 DNA sequence: TGTGCCAGCACCCTATCAGGGCTTTCAGATACGCAGTATTTT.

Only a few counts were recorded for this clonotype. Relative to the germline gene, one junction end is altered; a read error may explain this. The genes are TRBV24-1 and TRBJ1-5, with a tentative D call TRBD1 (6 bases). There are 15 residues in the CDR3. Per the germline V gene, CDR1 is KGHDR and CDR2 is SFDVKD. CDR3 nucleotide sequence: TGTGCCAGCAGTTACTCGGACAGAGACAATCAGCCCCAGCATTTT. Protein: CASSYSDRDNQPQHF.

The rearrangement joins TRBV7-9 to TRBJ1-6, with TRBD1 as a possible D gene (6 bases). The CDR3 is made up of 15 amino acids. Trimming took 7 bases from V and 10 from J, leaving 20 bases between them. Germline lookup yields CDR1 SEHNR and CDR2 FQNEAQ (reference sequence). The CDR3 coding sequence is TGTGCCAGCATCTTGGTCGGACAGACTCGGTCACCCCTCCACTTT. Amino acids: CASILVGQTRSPLHF.

This clonotype was observed a few times. This chain joins TRBV9 and TRBJ1-4; 7 nucleotides line up with TRBD1. Germline CDR1 SGDLS, CDR2 YYNGEE. This CDR3 has 14 residues. V lost 0 bases, J lost 6 bases, and 2 bases stayed unmatched. The CDR3 protein is CASSVGGTDEKLFF. The CDR3 nucleotides are TGTGCCAGCAGCGTAGGTGGGACAGATGAAAAACTGTTTTTT.

This clonotype was found many times. The chain couples TRBV7-9 to TRBJ2-6; D gene uncertain. CDR3 length: 13 amino acids. The germline CDR1 and CDR2 sequences are SEHNR and FQNEAQ (reference sequence). The ends were cut back, 1 base at V and 6 bases at J, with 4 bases in the middle. The CDR3 DNA reads TGTGCCAGCAGCTTAGGGCAGGCCAACGTCCTGACTTTC. Translated, it gives CASSLGQANVLTF.

This clonotype was recorded a few times. V gene TRBV7-9 combines with J gene TRBJ2-2; D possibly uses TRBD1 or TRBD2 (5 bases each). From germline, CDR1 is SEHNR and CDR2 FQNEAQ (reference sequence). The CDR3 consists of 14 residues. V lost 9 bases and J lost 2, with 13 bases in between. The CDR3 coding sequence is TGTGCCAGTAGTATGGGGGATAACACCGGGGAGCTGTTTTTT. It encodes CASSMGDNTGELFF.

CDR3 sequence reads: CASSPPHRGPGGETQYF. CDR3 nucleotide sequence: TGTGCCAGCAGCCCTCCTCACCGGGGCCCGGGCGGGGAGACCCAGTACTTC. The J gene is TRBJ2-5, the V gene TRBV7-9, with D perhaps TRBD1 or TRBD2 (5 bases each). V lost 5 bases and J lost 5, with 24 bases in between. CDR1 is SEHNR, CDR2 FQNEAQ, per germline (reference sequence). This CDR3 has 17 amino acids. Combining the CDR3 with reference TRBV7-9 and TRBJ2-5 gives the whole variable domain DTGVSQNPRHKITKRGQNVTFRCDPISEHNRLYWYRQTLGQGPEFLTYFQNEAQLEKSRLLSDRFSAERPKGSFSTLEIQRTEQGDSAMYLCASSPPHRGPGGETQYFGPGTRLLVL.

V is TRBV20-1 and J is TRBJ2-7; 8 bases agree with TRBD2. The germline V gene has CDR1 DFQATT and CDR2 SNEGSKA (reference sequence). After removal of 3 bases from V and 0 bases from J, the junction contained 7 bases not matched to a gene. The CDR3 loop spans 15 amino acids. Here the CDR3 DNA reads TGCAGTGCTAGGGCTACTAGCGGCCTCTCCTACGAGCAGTACTTC. The encoded protein is CSARATSGLSYEQYF.

This clonotype came up many times. J is TRBJ2-7 and V is TRBV20-1; TRBD1 matches at 7 bases. Unmatched junction bases numbered 9, after V lost 3 bases and J lost 4 bases. There are 14 residues in the CDR3. The germline V gene has CDR1 DFQATT and CDR2 SNEGSKA (reference sequence). The CDR3 here is CSARSEGAVYEQYF. The CDR3 bases are TGCAGTGCTAGGTCCGAGGGGGCAGTATACGAGCAGTACTTC.

This clonotype was detected only once. The J gene is TRBJ2-7, the V gene TRBV2; TRBD2 agrees at 10 bases. The length of the CDR3 is 15 residues. Trimming cost V 6 bases and J 4 bases; bases outside gene matches: 9. Germline CDR1 reads SNHLY; CDR2 reads FYNNEI. Here the CDR3 DNA reads TGTGCCAGCAGCCCAAGCGGGAGGGCCTTATACGAGCAGTACTTC. This sequence encodes CASSPSGRALYEQYF. The variable domain in full, completed from reference TRBV2 and TRBJ2-7, reads EPEVTQTPSHQVTQMGQEVILRCVPISNHLYFYWYRQILGQKVEFLVSFYNNEISEKSEIFDDQFSVERPDGSNFTLKIRSTKLEDSAMYFCASSPSGRALYEQYFGPGTRLTVT.

The CDR3 DNA reads as TGTGCCAGCAGCCAAGAGGCGGGGGACCAGCCCCAGCATTTT. It specifies CASSQEAGDQPQHF. This chain joins TRBV7-8 and TRBJ1-5; possibly TRBD1 for D (5 bases). The V end was cut by 5 bases, the J end by 7 bases, with 15 bases between. CDR1 is SGHVS, CDR2 FQNEAQ, per germline. This CDR3 is built from 14 residues.

Many counts were recorded for this clonotype. The chain has TRBV7-3 and TRBJ2-6, with 9 bases matching TRBD1. CDR1 is SGHTA, CDR2 FQGTGA, per germline. This CDR3 region has 17 residues. V gave up 5 bases and J gave up 2 bases; unmatched junction bases: 7. CDR3 nucleotide sequence: TGTGCCAGCAGCGAGAGGACAGGGGCTCCTGGGGCCAACGTCCTGACTTTC. It is translated as CASSERTGAPGANVLTF.

The rearrangement joins TRBV20-1 to TRBJ1-2; D unresolved. Trimming shortened V by 6 bases and J by 9 bases, and 14 bases separated the two germline ends. Germline CDR1 reads DFQATT; CDR2 reads SNEGSKA (reference sequence). CDR3 size: 11 residues. CDR3 nucleotides: TGCAGTGCGTCAGGCCAGACGCGCTACACCTTC. Protein: CSASGQTRYTF.

This clonotype showed up just a few times. V and J are TRBV19 and TRBJ1-3; D remains ambiguous. Trimming removed 3 bases at V and 0 bases at J, with 9 bases between. The CDR3 runs 15 residues. CDR1 and CDR2 from the germline V gene are LNHDA and SQIVND (reference sequence). The CDR3: CASSIVSDSGNTIYF. The CDR3 DNA is TGTGCCAGTAGTATTGTCAGCGACTCTGGAAACACCATATATTTT.

This clonotype was detected many times. The CDR3: CASSQDTQQPNYGYTF. The DNA for the CDR3 is TGCGCCAGCAGCCAAGATACGCAGCAACCTAACTATGGCTACACCTTC. The chain joins TRBV4-3 to TRBJ1-2, with D uncertain. The CDR3 runs to 16 residues. The germline V and J ends were trimmed by 0 bases and 0 bases, with 11 bases remaining between them. Germline-derived CDR1 and CDR2 are LGHNA and YSLEER.

This clonotype was detected many times. The genes are TRBV7-9 and TRBJ1-2; D is uncertain. Germline loops: CDR1 SEHNR, CDR2 FQNEAQ (reference sequence). Trimming pared 6 bases from V and 1 base from J, leaving 12 bases between. This CDR3 region has 14 residues. CDR3 region: CASSPGAGNYGYTF. CDR3 DNA sequence: TGTGCCAGCAGTCCCGGCGCGGGTAACTATGGCTACACCTTC.